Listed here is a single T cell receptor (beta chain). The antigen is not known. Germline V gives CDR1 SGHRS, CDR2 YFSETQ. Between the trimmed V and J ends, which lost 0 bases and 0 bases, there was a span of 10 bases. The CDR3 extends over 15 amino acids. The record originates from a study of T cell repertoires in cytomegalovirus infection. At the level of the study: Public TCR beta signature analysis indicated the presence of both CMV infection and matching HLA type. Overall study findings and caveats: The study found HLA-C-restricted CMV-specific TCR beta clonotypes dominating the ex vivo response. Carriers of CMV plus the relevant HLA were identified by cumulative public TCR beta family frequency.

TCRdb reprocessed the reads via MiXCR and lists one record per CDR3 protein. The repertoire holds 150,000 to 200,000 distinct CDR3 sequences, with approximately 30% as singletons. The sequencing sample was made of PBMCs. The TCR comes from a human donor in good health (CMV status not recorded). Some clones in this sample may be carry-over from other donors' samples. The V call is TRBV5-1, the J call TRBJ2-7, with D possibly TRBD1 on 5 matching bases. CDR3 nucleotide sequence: TGCGCCAGCAGCTTGGGTGACAGTCCCTCCTACGAGCAGTACTTC. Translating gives CASSLGDSPSYEQYF.